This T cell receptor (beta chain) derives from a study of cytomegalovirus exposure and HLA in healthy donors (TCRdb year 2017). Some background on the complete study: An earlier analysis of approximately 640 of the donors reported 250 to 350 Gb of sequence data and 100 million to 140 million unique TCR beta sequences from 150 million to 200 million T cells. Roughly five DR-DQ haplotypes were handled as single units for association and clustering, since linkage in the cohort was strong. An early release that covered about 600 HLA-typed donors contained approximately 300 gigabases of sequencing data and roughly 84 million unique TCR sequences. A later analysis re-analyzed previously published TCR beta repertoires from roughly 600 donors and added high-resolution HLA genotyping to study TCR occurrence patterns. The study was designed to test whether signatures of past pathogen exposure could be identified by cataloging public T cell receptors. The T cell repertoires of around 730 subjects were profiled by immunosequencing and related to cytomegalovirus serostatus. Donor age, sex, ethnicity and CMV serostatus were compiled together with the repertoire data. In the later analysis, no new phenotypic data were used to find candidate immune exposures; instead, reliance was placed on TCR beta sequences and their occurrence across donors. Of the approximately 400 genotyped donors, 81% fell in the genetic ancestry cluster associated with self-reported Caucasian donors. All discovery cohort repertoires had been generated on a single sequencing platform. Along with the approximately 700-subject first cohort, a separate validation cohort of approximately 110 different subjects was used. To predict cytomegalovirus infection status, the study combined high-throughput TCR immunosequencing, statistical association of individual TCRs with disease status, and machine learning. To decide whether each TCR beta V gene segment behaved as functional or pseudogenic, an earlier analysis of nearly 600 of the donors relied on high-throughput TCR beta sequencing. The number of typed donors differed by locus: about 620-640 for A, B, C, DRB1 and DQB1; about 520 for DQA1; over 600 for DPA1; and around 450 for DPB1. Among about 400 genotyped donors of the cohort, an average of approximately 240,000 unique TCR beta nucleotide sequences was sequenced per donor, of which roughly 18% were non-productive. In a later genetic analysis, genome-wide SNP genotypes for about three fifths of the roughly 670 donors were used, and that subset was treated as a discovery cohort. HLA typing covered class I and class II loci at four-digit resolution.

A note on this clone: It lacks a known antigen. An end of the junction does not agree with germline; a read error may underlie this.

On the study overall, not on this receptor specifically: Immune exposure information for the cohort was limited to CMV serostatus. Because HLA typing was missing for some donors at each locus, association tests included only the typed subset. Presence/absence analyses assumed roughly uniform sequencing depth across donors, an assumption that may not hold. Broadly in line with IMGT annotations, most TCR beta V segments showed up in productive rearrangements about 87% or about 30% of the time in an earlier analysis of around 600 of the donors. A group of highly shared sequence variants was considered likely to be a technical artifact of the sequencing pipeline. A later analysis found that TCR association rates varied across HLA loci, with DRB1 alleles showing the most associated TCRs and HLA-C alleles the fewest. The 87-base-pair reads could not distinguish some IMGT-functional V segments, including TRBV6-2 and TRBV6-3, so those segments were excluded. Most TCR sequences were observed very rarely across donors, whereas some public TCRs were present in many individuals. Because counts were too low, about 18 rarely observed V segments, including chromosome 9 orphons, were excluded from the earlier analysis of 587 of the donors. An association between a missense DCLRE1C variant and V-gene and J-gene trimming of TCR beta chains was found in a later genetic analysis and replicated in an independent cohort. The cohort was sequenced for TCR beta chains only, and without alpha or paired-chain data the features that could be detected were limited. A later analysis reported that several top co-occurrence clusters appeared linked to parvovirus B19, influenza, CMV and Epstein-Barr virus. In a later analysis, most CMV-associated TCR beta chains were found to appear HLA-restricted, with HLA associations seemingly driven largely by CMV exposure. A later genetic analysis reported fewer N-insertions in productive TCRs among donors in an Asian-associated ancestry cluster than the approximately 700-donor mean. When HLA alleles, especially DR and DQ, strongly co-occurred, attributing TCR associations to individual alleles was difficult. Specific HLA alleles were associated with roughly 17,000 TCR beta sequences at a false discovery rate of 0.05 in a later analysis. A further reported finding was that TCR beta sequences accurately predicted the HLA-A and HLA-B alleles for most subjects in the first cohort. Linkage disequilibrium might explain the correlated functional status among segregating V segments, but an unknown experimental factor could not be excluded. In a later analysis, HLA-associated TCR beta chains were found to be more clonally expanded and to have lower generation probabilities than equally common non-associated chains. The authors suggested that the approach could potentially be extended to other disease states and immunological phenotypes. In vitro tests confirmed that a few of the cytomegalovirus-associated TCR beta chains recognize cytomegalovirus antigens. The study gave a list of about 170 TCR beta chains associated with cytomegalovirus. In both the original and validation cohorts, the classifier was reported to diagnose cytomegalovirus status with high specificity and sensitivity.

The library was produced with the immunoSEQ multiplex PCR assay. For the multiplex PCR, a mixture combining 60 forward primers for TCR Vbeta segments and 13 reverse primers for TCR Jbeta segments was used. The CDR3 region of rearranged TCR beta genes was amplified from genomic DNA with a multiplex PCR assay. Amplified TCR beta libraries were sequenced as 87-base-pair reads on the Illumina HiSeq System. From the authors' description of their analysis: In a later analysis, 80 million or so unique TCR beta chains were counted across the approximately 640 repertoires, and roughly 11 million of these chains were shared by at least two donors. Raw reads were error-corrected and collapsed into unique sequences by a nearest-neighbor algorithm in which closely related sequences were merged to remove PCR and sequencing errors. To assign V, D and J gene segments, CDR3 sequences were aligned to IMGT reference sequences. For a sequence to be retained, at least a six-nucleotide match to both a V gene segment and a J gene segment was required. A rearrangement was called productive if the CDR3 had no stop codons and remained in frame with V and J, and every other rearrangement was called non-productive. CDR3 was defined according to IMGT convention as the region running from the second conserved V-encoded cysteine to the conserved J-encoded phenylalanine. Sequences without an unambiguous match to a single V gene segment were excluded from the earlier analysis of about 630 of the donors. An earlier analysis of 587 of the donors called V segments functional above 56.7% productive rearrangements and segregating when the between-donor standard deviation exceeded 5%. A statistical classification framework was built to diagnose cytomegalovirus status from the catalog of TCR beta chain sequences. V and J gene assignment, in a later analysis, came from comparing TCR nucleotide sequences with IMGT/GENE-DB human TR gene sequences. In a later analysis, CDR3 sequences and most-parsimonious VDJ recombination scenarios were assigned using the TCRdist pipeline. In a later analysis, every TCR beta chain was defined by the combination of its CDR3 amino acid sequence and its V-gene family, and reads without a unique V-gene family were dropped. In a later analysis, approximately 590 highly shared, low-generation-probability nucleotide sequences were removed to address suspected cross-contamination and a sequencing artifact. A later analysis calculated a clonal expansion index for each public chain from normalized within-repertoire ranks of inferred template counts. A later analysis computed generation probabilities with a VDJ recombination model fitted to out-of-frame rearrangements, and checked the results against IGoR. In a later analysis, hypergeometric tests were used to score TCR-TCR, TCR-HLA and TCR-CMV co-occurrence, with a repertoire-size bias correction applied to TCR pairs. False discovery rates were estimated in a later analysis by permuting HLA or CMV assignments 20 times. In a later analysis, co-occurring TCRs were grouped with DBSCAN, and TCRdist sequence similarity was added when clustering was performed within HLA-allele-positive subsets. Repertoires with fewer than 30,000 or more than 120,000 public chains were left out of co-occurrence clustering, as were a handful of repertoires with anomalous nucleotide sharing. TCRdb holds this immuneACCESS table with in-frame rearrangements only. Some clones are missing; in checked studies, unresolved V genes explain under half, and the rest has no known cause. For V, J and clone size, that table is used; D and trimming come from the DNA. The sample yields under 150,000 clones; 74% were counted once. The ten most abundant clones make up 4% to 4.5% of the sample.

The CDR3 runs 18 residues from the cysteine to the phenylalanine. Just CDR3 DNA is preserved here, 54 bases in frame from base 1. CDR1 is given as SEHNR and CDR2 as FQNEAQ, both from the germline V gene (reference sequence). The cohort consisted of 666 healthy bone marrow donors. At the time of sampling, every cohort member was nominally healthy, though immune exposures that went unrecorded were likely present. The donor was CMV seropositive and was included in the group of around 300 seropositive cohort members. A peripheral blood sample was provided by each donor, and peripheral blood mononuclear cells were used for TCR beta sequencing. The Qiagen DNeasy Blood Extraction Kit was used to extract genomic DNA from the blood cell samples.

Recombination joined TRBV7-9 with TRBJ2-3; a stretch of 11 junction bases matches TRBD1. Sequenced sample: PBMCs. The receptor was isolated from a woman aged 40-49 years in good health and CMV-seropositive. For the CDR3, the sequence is CSSSRGMGGQGARDTQYF. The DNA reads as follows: TGTTCCAGCAGCCGGGGAATGGGTGGACAGGGGGCGCGAGATACGCAGTATTTT.